A selection of T cell receptor beta chains follows, all from one sample in a study of blood T cell repertoires in COVID-19. The assay was immunoSEQ multiplex PCR, and TCRdb's table has in-frame clones only and misses some. The sample includes around 190,000 clones, around 85% of them seen just once. Input material: peripheral blood. The receptor set was obtained from a man aged 65 to 85 with active or convalescent COVID-19. The CDR3 runs from the conserved cysteine through the conserved F or W. A D gene is named only where the DNA matches it firmly. Rows give clone size only sometimes, using once, few, many, or a class for an expanded clone.

d_gene: TRBD1; abundance: NA; v_gene: TRBV19; j_gene: TRBJ1-5; CDR3aa: CASSGQGSGQPQHF; CDR3nt: TGTGCCAGTTCGGGACAGGGGTCCGGTCAGCCCCAGCATTTT
d_gene: TRBD1; abundance: NA; v_gene: TRBV9; j_gene: TRBJ1-2; CDR3aa: CASSPRTTGQGTGYTF; CDR3nt: TGTGCCAGCAGCCCGCGTACCACGGGACAGGGGACTGGCTACACCTTC
d_gene: NA; abundance: NA; v_gene: TRBV3-1/TRBV3-2; j_gene: TRBJ2-7; CDR3aa: CASSLHRDYEQYF; CDR3nt: TGTGCCAGCAGCCTCCACAGGGACTACGAGCAGTACTTC
d_gene: TRBD1; abundance: NA; v_gene: TRBV7-9; j_gene: TRBJ1-3; CDR3aa: CASSPRDRGGNTIYF; CDR3nt: TGTGCCAGCAGCCCCCGGGACAGGGGAGGAAACACCATATATTTT
d_gene: NA; abundance: NA; v_gene: TRBV6-1; j_gene: TRBJ2-7; CDR3aa: CASSEAGRGEGEQYF; CDR3nt: TGTGCCAGCAGTGAAGCGGGCAGGGGCGAAGGCGAGCAGTACTTC
d_gene: TRBD2; abundance: NA; v_gene: TRBV9; j_gene: TRBJ2-5; CDR3aa: CASSELAGTQTQYF; CDR3nt: TGTGCCAGCAGCGAACTAGCGGGAACGCAGACCCAGTACTTC
d_gene: NA; abundance: NA; v_gene: TRBV19; j_gene: TRBJ2-1; CDR3aa: CASSIPYSPYNEQFF; CDR3nt: TGTGCCAGTAGTATACCCTATTCCCCCTACAATGAGCAGTTCTTC
d_gene: NA; abundance: NA; v_gene: TRBV11-3; j_gene: TRBJ1-1; CDR3aa: CASSPDRQNTEAFF; CDR3nt: TGTGCCAGCAGCCCCGACAGACAAAACACTGAAGCTTTCTTT
d_gene: TRBD2; abundance: NA; v_gene: TRBV4-1; j_gene: TRBJ2-1; CDR3aa: CASSPGTSGASYNEQFF; CDR3nt: TGCGCCAGCAGCCCAGGGACTAGCGGGGCCTCATACAATGAGCAGTTCTTC
d_gene: NA; abundance: NA; v_gene: TRBV3-1/TRBV3-2; j_gene: TRBJ1-1; CDR3aa: CASRGGTEAFF; CDR3nt: TGTGCCAGCCGGGGAGGGACTGAAGCTTTCTTT
d_gene: NA; abundance: once; v_gene: TRBV20-1; j_gene: TRBJ2-7; CDR3aa: CSARSDEQYF; CDR3nt: TGCAGTGCTAGGTCTGACGAGCAGTACTTC
d_gene: NA; abundance: NA; v_gene: TRBV2; j_gene: TRBJ2-5; CDR3aa: CASSEQGAGETQYF; CDR3nt: TGTGCCAGCAGTGAACAAGGGGCGGGGGAGACCCAGTACTTC
d_gene: TRBD2; abundance: NA; v_gene: TRBV27; j_gene: TRBJ2-1; CDR3aa: CASSPLAGGTYNEQFF; CDR3nt: TGTGCCAGCAGTCCATTAGCGGGAGGGACTTACAATGAGCAGTTCTTC
d_gene: TRBD1; abundance: NA; v_gene: TRBV10-3; j_gene: TRBJ2-3; CDR3aa: CAISEQGRVPYF; CDR3nt: TGTGCCATCAGTGAACAGGGGCGGGTTCCGTATTTT
d_gene: NA; abundance: NA; v_gene: TRBV28; j_gene: TRBJ2-4; CDR3aa: CASSLTGSAKNIQYF; CDR3nt: TGTGCCAGCAGTTTAACAGGGTCGGCCAAAAACATTCAGTACTTC
d_gene: NA; abundance: NA; v_gene: TRBV7-9; j_gene: TRBJ2-2; CDR3aa: CASSFGTGELFF; CDR3nt: TGTGCCAGCAGCTTCGGCACCGGGGAGCTGTTTTTT
d_gene: NA; abundance: NA; v_gene: TRBV27; j_gene: TRBJ2-7; CDR3aa: CASMGGASYEQYF; CDR3nt: TGTGCCAGCATGGGGGGGGCGTCCTACGAGCAGTACTTC
d_gene: TRBD1; abundance: NA; v_gene: TRBV5-4; j_gene: TRBJ2-7; CDR3aa: CASSLAGTGVVHEQYF; CDR3nt: TGTGCCAGCAGCTTGGCCGGGACAGGGGTTGTCCACGAGCAGTACTTC
d_gene: NA; abundance: few; v_gene: TRBV7-7; j_gene: TRBJ2-1; CDR3aa: CASSQSTGGSYNEQFF; CDR3nt: TGTGCTAGCAGCCAATCGACAGGCGGCTCCTACAATGAGCAGTTCTTC
d_gene: TRBD1; abundance: NA; v_gene: TRBV18; j_gene: TRBJ1-2; CDR3aa: CASSPLDRGNGYTF; CDR3nt: TGTGCCAGCTCACCTTTGGACAGGGGGAATGGCTACACCTTC
d_gene: NA; abundance: NA; v_gene: TRBV7-3; j_gene: TRBJ2-2; CDR3aa: CASSLSQANTGELFF; CDR3nt: TGTGCCAGCAGCTTATCACAGGCGAACACCGGGGAGCTGTTTTTT
d_gene: NA; abundance: NA; v_gene: TRBV18; j_gene: TRBJ1-1; CDR3aa: CASSPGGSTEAFF; CDR3nt: TGTGCCAGCTCACCAGGGGGGAGCACTGAAGCTTTCTTT
d_gene: NA; abundance: NA; v_gene: TRBV5-5; j_gene: TRBJ1-2; CDR3aa: CASSQREGRRYGYTF; CDR3nt: TGTGCCAGCAGCCAAAGGGAGGGCAGGCGCTATGGCTACACCTTC
d_gene: NA; abundance: NA; v_gene: TRBV5-1; j_gene: TRBJ1-5; CDR3aa: CASSLVQAGQPQHF; CDR3nt: TGCGCCAGCAGCTTGGTTCAGGCGGGTCAGCCCCAGCATTTT
d_gene: NA; abundance: NA; v_gene: TRBV2; j_gene: TRBJ1-5; CDR3aa: CASSEGHPGQPQHF; CDR3nt: TGTGCCAGCAGTGAAGGACACCCGGGGCAGCCCCAGCATTTT
d_gene: TRBD2; abundance: once; v_gene: TRBV9; j_gene: TRBJ2-2; CDR3aa: CASSGLAGEGGELFF; CDR3nt: TGTGCCAGCAGCGGTCTAGCGGGGGAGGGCGGGGAGCTGTTTTTT
d_gene: NA; abundance: NA; v_gene: TRBV11-2; j_gene: TRBJ2-7; CDR3aa: CASSSLRQNYEQYF; CDR3nt: TGTGCCAGCAGCTCACTTAGACAGAACTACGAGCAGTACTTC
d_gene: TRBD2; abundance: NA; v_gene: TRBV27; j_gene: TRBJ2-5; CDR3aa: CASTKLVGAGETQYF; CDR3nt: TGTGCCAGCACGAAGCTAGTGGGAGCGGGGGAGACCCAGTACTTC
d_gene: NA; abundance: once; v_gene: TRBV10-3; j_gene: TRBJ1-2; CDR3aa: CAITQDRPYGYTF; CDR3nt: TGTGCCATCACCCAGGACAGACCGTATGGCTACACCTTC
d_gene: TRBD2; abundance: NA; v_gene: TRBV7-9; j_gene: TRBJ2-7; CDR3aa: CASSLWGLAETYEQYF; CDR3nt: TGTGCCAGCAGCTTATGGGGCCTAGCGGAGACCTACGAGCAGTACTTC
d_gene: NA; abundance: NA; v_gene: TRBV18; j_gene: TRBJ1-5; CDR3aa: CASSPKQGRTGNQPQHF; CDR3nt: TGTGCCAGCTCACCCAAGCAGGGTAGGACCGGCAATCAGCCCCAGCATTTT
d_gene: NA; abundance: NA; v_gene: TRBV5-1; j_gene: TRBJ2-7; CDR3aa: CASSDPKGIYEQYF; CDR3nt: TGCGCCAGCAGCGACCCAAAGGGGATCTACGAGCAGTACTTC
d_gene: TRBD1; abundance: NA; v_gene: TRBV15; j_gene: TRBJ1-5; CDR3aa: CATSRDRTGYSNQPQHF; CDR3nt: TGTGCCACCAGCAGAGACAGGACAGGGTATAGCAATCAGCCCCAGCATTTT
d_gene: NA; abundance: NA; v_gene: TRBV7-9; j_gene: TRBJ1-5; CDR3aa: CASTTFLGDSNGLQPQHF; CDR3nt: TGTGCCAGCACCACATTCCTGGGGGACTCCAATGGCCTTCAGCCCCAGCATTTT
d_gene: NA; abundance: NA; v_gene: TRBV5-1; j_gene: TRBJ1-5; CDR3aa: CASSPGPAGSNQPQHF; CDR3nt: TGCGCCAGCAGCCCGGGCCCCGCGGGTAGCAATCAGCCCCAGCATTTT
d_gene: NA; abundance: NA; v_gene: TRBV20-1; j_gene: TRBJ1-2; CDR3aa: CSASLDSGYTF; CDR3nt: TGCAGTGCTAGTTTGGACAGCGGCTACACCTTC
d_gene: NA; abundance: NA; v_gene: TRBV6-6; j_gene: TRBJ1-5; CDR3aa: CASSYRRELLNQPQHF; CDR3nt: TGTGCCAGCAGTTACCGCAGGGAACTCCTCAATCAGCCCCAGCATTTT
d_gene: TRBD1; abundance: NA; v_gene: TRBV7-3; j_gene: TRBJ1-1; CDR3aa: CASSIRQGLNTEAFF; CDR3nt: TGTGCCAGCAGCATAAGACAGGGCTTGAACACTGAAGCTTTCTTT